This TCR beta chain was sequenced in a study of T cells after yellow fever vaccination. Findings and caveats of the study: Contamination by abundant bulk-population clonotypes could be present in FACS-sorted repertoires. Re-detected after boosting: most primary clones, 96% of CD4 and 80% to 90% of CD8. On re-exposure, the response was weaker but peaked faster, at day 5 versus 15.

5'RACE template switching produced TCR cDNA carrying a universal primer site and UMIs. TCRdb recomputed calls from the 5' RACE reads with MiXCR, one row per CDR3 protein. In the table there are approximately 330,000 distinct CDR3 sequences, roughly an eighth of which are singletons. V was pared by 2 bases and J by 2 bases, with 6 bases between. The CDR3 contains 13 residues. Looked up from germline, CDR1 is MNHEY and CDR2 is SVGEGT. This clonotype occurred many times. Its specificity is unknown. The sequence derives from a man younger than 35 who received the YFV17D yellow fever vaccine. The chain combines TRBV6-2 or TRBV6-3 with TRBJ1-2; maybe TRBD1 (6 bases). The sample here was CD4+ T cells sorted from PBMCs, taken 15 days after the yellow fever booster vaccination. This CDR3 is CASSYGQNYGYTF. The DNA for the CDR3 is TGTGCCAGCAGTTACGGACAGAACTATGGCTACACCTTC.